One and the same sample provided the 13 T cell receptor beta chains below, sequenced in a study of blood T cell repertoires in COVID-19 (dated by TCRdb to the early 2020s). Library method: the immunoSEQ multiplex PCR assay. TCRdb carries this immuneACCESS record with in-frame sequences only. Its versions omit some clonotypes, under half of them owing to an unresolved V gene in the studies checked, with the rest unexplained. In all, the sample holds 240,000 or so clones, and around 86% of those were seen once. The ten largest clonotypes hold roughly 2% of the sample. What was sequenced was PBMCs or T cells enriched from blood (not recorded which). The receptors come from a woman aged 50 to 65 who had recovered from COVID-19.

This chain connects TRBV19 to TRBJ1-3; D not certain. The CDR3 consists of 14 residues. Trimming took off 4 bases at V and 1 base at J, with 8 bases between the two ends. Germline loops: CDR1 LNHDA, CDR2 SQIVND (reference sequence). The DNA of the CDR3 is TGTGCCAGTAGTAGTAGAGGGTCTGGAAACACCATATATTTT. This gives the protein CASSSRGSGNTIYF.

V is TRBV3-1 (or the pseudogene TRBV3-2) and J is TRBJ2-3; 9 nucleotides match TRBD1. CDR1 LGHDT and CDR2 YNNKEL come from the germline V gene (reference sequence). This CDR3 region has 15 residues. With 4 bases clipped from V and 5 bases from J, the junction kept 7 bases outside the gene matches. The DNA of the CDR3 is TGTGCCAGCAGCCGAGAAACAGGGGGCATAGATACGCAGTATTTT. This sequence encodes CASSRETGGIDTQYF.

J is TRBJ1-1 and V is TRBV7-2, with 8 bases lining up with TRBD1. Germline V gives CDR1 SGHTA, CDR2 FQGNSA. The CDR3 runs 19 residues. J lost 0 bases, V lost 1 base, and 13 bases had no gene match. The CDR3 loop reads CASSLDGRGLRSVNTEAFF. The CDR3, as DNA: TGTGCCAGCAGCTTAGACGGCAGGGGGCTTAGGAGCGTGAACACTGAAGCTTTCTTT.

The chain is built from TRBV2 and TRBJ1-4; 9 bases match TRBD1. Germline V CDR1 and CDR2: SNHLY, FYNNEI. The CDR3 totals 15 residues. J lost 3 bases, V lost 4 bases, and 3 bases had no gene match. CDR3 protein: CASSAQGAANEKLFF. DNA of the CDR3: TGTGCCAGCAGTGCACAGGGGGCAGCTAATGAAAAACTGTTTTTT.

The chain is built from TRBV3-1 (or the pseudogene TRBV3-2) and TRBJ2-3, with 12 bases identical to TRBD2. Losses at the gene ends were 5 bases for V and 2 bases for J; bases not matched to a gene: 5. The germline V gene encodes CDR1 LGHDT and CDR2 YNNKEL (reference sequence). This CDR3 has 16 residues. The chain's CDR3 is CASSDRLAGDTDTQYF. The CDR3 DNA follows: TGTGCCAGCAGCGACAGACTAGCGGGGGACACAGATACGCAGTATTTT.

The CDR3 DNA follows: TGTGCCAGCAGCGGGGGGGATGAAAAACTGTTTTTT. Amino acid sequence: CASSGGDEKLFF. The chain couples TRBV5-6 to TRBJ1-4, with a weak D call TRBD1 (5 bases). The CDR3 length is 12 residues. CDR1 is SGHDT, CDR2 YYEEEE, per germline. The V and J ends lost 4 bases and 6 bases respectively, with 7 bases between them.

The CDR3 sequence is CASSPWGEIQETQYF. In DNA, the CDR3 is TGTGCCAGCAGCCCCTGGGGCGAAATCCAAGAGACCCAGTACTTC. The J gene is TRBJ2-5, the V gene TRBV9, with TRBD1 as a possible D gene (5 bases). V was trimmed by 4 bases and J by 1 base, leaving 14 bases between them. Germline V gene data show CDR1 as SGDLS and CDR2 as YYNGEE. This CDR3 has 15 amino acids.

The genes are TRBV3-1 (or the pseudogene TRBV3-2) and TRBJ2-5, with no clear D. The germline V gene has CDR1 LGHDT and CDR2 YNNKEL (reference sequence). V dropped 0 bases and J dropped 5 bases, with 10 bases sitting between them. The CDR3 is 14 amino acids. CDR3 sequence (DNA): TGTGCCAGCAGCCAAGATGCGGCGGATGAGACCCAGTACTTC. Residues: CASSQDAADETQYF.

V is TRBV25-1 and J is TRBJ1-1; tentatively, D is TRBD1 (6 bases). CDR1 is MGHDK, CDR2 SYGVNS, per germline. The CDR3 totals 13 residues. Trimming removed 5 bases from V and 0 bases from J, with 7 bases in between. The CDR3 here is CASSRDMNTEAFF. The CDR3, as DNA: TGTGCCAGCAGTCGGGACATGAACACTGAAGCTTTCTTT. Based on the CDR3 plus reference TRBV25-1 and TRBJ1-1, the full variable domain is EADIYQTPRYLVIGTGKKITLECSQTMGHDKMYWYQQDPGMELHLIHYSYGVNSTEKGDLSSESTVSRIRTEHFPLTLESARPSHTSQYLCASSRDMNTEAFFGQGTRLTVV.

The chain couples TRBV3-1 (or the pseudogene TRBV3-2) to TRBJ2-7, with 12 bases that match TRBD1. The CDR3 totals 19 residues. Trimming cost V 4 bases and J 3 bases; bases outside gene matches: 16. Looked up from germline, CDR1 is LGHDT and CDR2 is YNNKEL (reference sequence). This CDR3 reads CASSLPSRDRGRVNYEQYF. DNA of the CDR3: TGTGCCAGCAGCCTACCGAGCCGGGACAGGGGGCGTGTTAACTACGAGCAGTACTTC.

This chain connects TRBV4-1 to TRBJ2-1; 11 bases line up with TRBD2. Germline V lookup: CDR1 MGHRA, CDR2 YSYEKL. The J segment lost 8 bases and the V segment lost 1 base, leaving 7 bases of the junction unmatched. The CDR3 contains 16 residues. CDR3 in DNA: TGCGCCAGCAGCCAAGTCGCTAGCGGGGGGTACGATGAGCAGTTCTTC. Protein sequence: CASSQVASGGYDEQFF.

The chain is built from TRBV19 and TRBJ1-1; D is possibly TRBD1 (6 bases). V shed 2 bases and J shed 6 bases, with 10 bases lying between them. The CDR3 extends over 13 amino acids. Per the germline V gene, CDR1 is LNHDA and CDR2 is SQIVND (reference sequence). Here the CDR3 reads CASSILGAPEAFF. For the CDR3, the DNA is TGTGCCAGTAGTATATTGGGGGCCCCTGAAGCTTTCTTT.

The rearrangement joins TRBV29-1 to TRBJ2-2; D is possibly TRBD1 (6 bases). The CDR3 extends over 12 amino acids. V lost 7 bases to trimming and J lost 1 base, with 7 bases between them. Per germline, CDR1 SQVTM and CDR2 ANQGSEA. In DNA, the CDR3 is TGCAGCGCGGACAGGAACACCGGGGAGCTGTTTTTT. Translation gives CSADRNTGELFF.